This is a list of T cell receptor beta chains from one sample in a study of T cells after yellow fever vaccination. MiXCR, applied by TCRdb to the 5' RACE reads, yields one record per CDR3 protein. The sample lists about 160,000 distinct CDR3 sequences, approximately 10% occurring once. The sequencing here drew on CD8+ T cells sorted from PBMCs, taken 45 days after the yellow fever booster vaccination. These receptors were obtained from a man younger than 35 who received the YFV17D yellow fever vaccine. Each CDR3 is given with its conserved first and last residue. Each record gives: clone size, D gene, V gene, J gene, CDR3 protein, CDR3 DNA. A D gene is named only where the DNA matches it firmly. The size of a clone is reported for some rows only, either as once, few or many, or as a class for expanded clones.

-	-	TRBV4-3	TRBJ2-2	CASSQGAFRTGELFF	TGCGCCAGCAGCCAAGGAGCCTTTCGCACCGGGGAGCTGTTTTTT
few	TRBD1	TRBV12-3/TRBV12-4	TRBJ1-2	CASSLAHGTGDGYTF	TGTGCCAGCAGTTTAGCGCACGGGACAGGGGACGGCTACACCTTC
many	-	TRBV29-1	TRBJ2-5	CSVGVGGETQYF	TGCAGCGTTGGGGTGGGTGGGGAGACCCAGTACTTC
-	TRBD1	TRBV5-1	TRBJ2-3	CASSDGQGARADTQYF	TGCGCCAGCAGCGACGGACAGGGGGCGAGGGCAGATACGCAGTATTTT
few	TRBD2	TRBV20-1	TRBJ2-2	CSARPLGLAGGTGELFF	TGCAGTGCTAGACCACTCGGACTAGCGGGGGGCACCGGGGAGCTGTTTTTT
-	TRBD2	TRBV7-9	TRBJ2-3	CASSSRTSGAADTQYF	TGTGCCAGCAGCTCTAGGACTAGCGGGGCGGCAGATACGCAGTATTTT
-	TRBD1	TRBV5-1	TRBJ1-1	CASSVGQGAHTEAFF	TGCGCCAGCAGCGTAGGACAGGGGGCGCACACTGAAGCTTTCTTT
-	-	TRBV6-2/TRBV6-3	TRBJ1-1	CASSYSSGGPEAFF	TGTGCCAGCAGTTACTCGTCGGGGGGCCCTGAAGCTTTCTTT
-	-	TRBV7-2	TRBJ2-7	CASSLGGDSAYEQYF	TGTGCCAGCAGCTTAGGGGGGGACTCAGCCTACGAGCAGTACTTC
-	-	TRBV6-1	TRBJ1-1	CASISTGGTEAFF	TGTGCCAGCATCTCGACGGGTGGGACTGAAGCTTTCTTT
few	-	TRBV24-1	TRBJ2-3	CATPGTEDSTDTQYF	TGTGCCACCCCCGGGACTGAAGATAGCACAGATACGCAGTATTTT
-	TRBD1	TRBV19	TRBJ2-7	CASSPGQGVSYEQYF	TGTGCCAGTAGTCCGGGACAGGGTGTCTCCTACGAGCAGTACTTC
-	-	TRBV4-3	TRBJ1-2	CASSQVTAGDRNYGYTF	TGCGCCAGCAGCCAAGTGACGGCAGGAGATAGGAACTATGGCTACACCTTC
few	-	TRBV30	TRBJ1-5	CAWSVGRGQPQHF	TGTGCCTGGAGTGTGGGTAGGGGTCAGCCCCAGCATTTT
few	-	TRBV25-1	TRBJ1-6	CASRWQAGSPLHF	TGTGCCAGCCGATGGCAGGCGGGTTCACCCCTCCACTTT
-	-	TRBV5-6	TRBJ1-1	CASSSRGAEWNTEAFF	TGTGCCAGCAGCTCTCGGGGGGCGGAATGGAACACTGAAGCTTTCTTT
many	TRBD2	TRBV27	TRBJ2-7	CASSPRTSGYEQYF	TGTGCCAGCAGCCCGCGGACTAGCGGCTACGAGCAGTACTTC
many	-	TRBV2	TRBJ1-5	CASSEEEKGDQPQHF	TGTGCCAGCAGTGAGGAGGAGAAGGGGGATCAGCCCCAGCATTTT
few	-	TRBV12-3/TRBV12-4	TRBJ2-5	CASSFDGQETQYF	TGTGCCAGCAGTTTCGATGGGCAAGAGACCCAGTACTTC
-	-	TRBV12-3/TRBV12-4	TRBJ2-2	CASFGNTGELFF	TGTGCCAGTTTTGGGAACACCGGGGAGCTGTTTTTT
few	-	TRBV27	TRBJ2-2	CASSSDMRNTGELFF	TGTGCCAGCAGTTCGGACATGCGGAACACCGGGGAGCTGTTTTTT
-	-	TRBV5-1	TRBJ1-2	CASSLGHPSNYGYTF	TGCGCCAGCAGCTTGGGACACCCAAGTAACTATGGCTACACCTTC
-	TRBD2	TRBV7-7	TRBJ2-2	CASSPGGGVAGYPGELFF	TGTGCTAGCAGCCCGGGTGGTGGAGTAGCGGGGTACCCCGGGGAGCTGTTTTTT
few	-	TRBV4-1	TRBJ2-3	CASSQGPDTDTQYF	TGCGCCAGCAGCCAAGGGCCAGACACAGATACGCAGTATTTT
-	TRBD1	TRBV20-1	TRBJ1-2	CSAKRGGTGDYGYTF	TGCAGTGCTAAAAGAGGAGGGACAGGGGACTATGGCTACACCTTC
few	TRBD2	TRBV7-2	TRBJ2-7	CASSFGSGGASEQYF	TGTGCCAGCAGCTTCGGGAGCGGGGGGGCGTCCGAGCAGTACTTC
few	-	TRBV5-1	TRBJ1-2	CASSLLGSGSDGYTF	TGCGCCAGCAGCTTATTAGGCTCAGGGTCGGATGGCTACACCTTC
few	TRBD1	TRBV6-5	TRBJ2-1	CASGDRGYNEQFF	TGTGCCAGCGGGGACAGGGGCTACAATGAGCAGTTCTTC
-	-	TRBV4-1	TRBJ2-2	CASSQDPLGPGELFF	TGCGCCAGCAGCCAGGACCCCTTGGGACCCGGGGAGCTGTTTTTT
-	-	TRBV20-1	TRBJ1-5	CSARALGDRQPQHF	TGCAGTGCTAGGGCTCTCGGGGATAGGCAGCCCCAGCATTTT
few	-	TRBV7-8	TRBJ2-3	CASSSRLAQDTQYF	TGTGCCAGCAGCTCGCGGTTGGCACAGGATACGCAGTATTTT
-	-	TRBV12-5	TRBJ2-3	CASGLWQGQTPTDTQYF	TGTGCTAGTGGTTTGTGGCAGGGCCAGACCCCCACAGATACGCAGTATTTT
few	-	TRBV7-8	TRBJ1-4	CASSLARTGANEKLFF	TGTGCCAGCAGCTTAGCGAGGACGGGAGCTAATGAAAAACTGTTTTTT
few	TRBD1	TRBV6-2/TRBV6-3	TRBJ1-2	CASSSFRQGLGYTF	TGTGCCAGCAGTTCCTTCCGACAGGGTCTTGGCTACACCTTC
many	-	TRBV11-1	TRBJ2-3	CASSLKGRSPPDTQYF	TGTGCCAGCAGCTTAAAAGGACGTTCGCCCCCAGATACGCAGTATTTT
-	TRBD2	TRBV7-2	TRBJ2-5	CASRPGLAGGIETQYF	TGTGCCAGCAGGCCGGGACTAGCGGGGGGGATTGAGACCCAGTACTTC
few	-	TRBV20-1	TRBJ1-5	CSARKSRGYSNQPQHF	TGCAGTGCTAGAAAGTCGCGGGGCTATAGCAATCAGCCCCAGCATTTT
-	TRBD2	TRBV5-4	TRBJ2-3	CASKFSGGYTDTQYF	TGTGCCAGCAAGTTCAGCGGGGGCTACACAGATACGCAGTATTTT
-	TRBD2	TRBV5-1	TRBJ2-3	CASSLRLSGGTDTQYF	TGCGCCAGCAGCTTGCGGCTTAGCGGGGGCACAGATACGCAGTATTTT
-	TRBD2	TRBV4-2	TRBJ2-5	CASSQETSGAETQYF	TGTGCCAGCAGCCAAGAGACTAGCGGGGCCGAGACCCAGTACTTC
-	TRBD1	TRBV20-1	TRBJ1-1	CSARGDRGLPEAFF	TGCAGTGCTAGGGGGGACAGGGGGCTTCCTGAAGCTTTCTTT
few	-	TRBV5-6	TRBJ1-5	CASSLGAGDQPQHF	TGTGCCAGCAGCTTGGGCGCAGGGGATCAGCCCCAGCATTTT
-	-	TRBV12-3/TRBV12-4	TRBJ2-4	CASSLGTNIQYF	TGTGCCAGCAGTTTGGGGACTAACATTCAGTACTTC
few	-	TRBV7-9	TRBJ1-1	CASSLSTGQNTEAFF	TGTGCCAGCAGCTTATCTACGGGTCAAAACACTGAAGCTTTCTTT
few	-	TRBV24-1	TRBJ2-2	CATSDSYIPGELFF	TGTGCCACCAGTGATTCTTACATCCCCGGGGAGCTGTTTTTT
few	-	TRBV7-3	TRBJ2-1	CASSFPPPDRGSHEQFF	TGTGCCAGCAGCTTTCCCCCCCCGGACAGAGGGTCTCATGAGCAGTTCTTC
few	TRBD2	TRBV7-8	TRBJ2-1	CASSLEGSGGEQFF	TGTGCCAGCAGCTTAGAGGGGAGCGGGGGTGAGCAGTTCTTC
-	TRBD2	TRBV4-3	TRBJ2-7	CASSQGTSGYEQYF	TGCGCCAGCAGCCAAGGGACTAGCGGTTACGAGCAGTACTTC
many	TRBD1	TRBV20-1	TRBJ1-6	CSARARTGWVSPLHF	TGCAGTGCTAGAGCACGGACAGGTTGGGTTTCACCCCTCCACTTT
-	-	TRBV20-1	TRBJ2-3	CSARPLGDTQYF	TGCAGTGCTAGACCCCTCGGAGATACGCAGTATTTT